In this sample, the clone carrying this T cell receptor beta chain turned up once. Its specificity is unknown. Germline V gene data show CDR1 as GTSNPN and CDR2 as SVGIG (reference sequence). The CDR3 is 14 amino acids. V shed 0 bases and J shed 7 bases, with 13 bases lying between them. The PCR ran on 60 Vbeta and 13 Jbeta primers. Using immunoSEQ multiplex PCR, the repertoire was profiled, and TCRdb retains in-frame clones only, with some absent. Of fewer than 150,000 clones in the sample, approximately 80% were seen once. This record belongs to a study of cytomegalovirus exposure and HLA in healthy donors. General observations from the study: Approximately 18,000 TCR beta sequences were associated with HLA alleles at 0.05 false discovery rate in a later analysis. Presence/absence analyses assumed roughly uniform sequencing depth across donors, which may not hold.

The clonotype originates from a man aged 25-45 years in good health and CMV-seronegative. The source material was PBMCs. The V and J genes are TRBV30 and TRBJ2-1; D is ambiguous. CDR3 in amino acids: CAWSVGSGWNEQFF. In nucleotides, the CDR3 is TGTGCCTGGAGTGTAGGATCCGGGTGGAATGAGCAGTTCTTC.